This T cell receptor (beta chain) is drawn from a study of blood T cell repertoires in COVID-19 (dated by TCRdb to about 2020). Notes on the research overall: The collaborator samples originated in the United States, Italy and Spain and spanned the acute and convalescent phases of COVID-19. The material from the prospective study consisted of cDNA or gDNA derived from T cells, B-cell-depleted T cells, or PBMCs. The dataset comprised deeply sampled blood TCRbeta repertoires from subjects exposed to, actively infected with, or recovered from COVID-19. Where available, HLA class I and class II types were obtained from metadata supplied by the sample provider rather than from assay-based typing. The repertoires were released in a freely available public database intended as a resource for research on the immune response to SARS-CoV-2. A de-identified subject ID, COVID-19 status, age in years and sex were almost always included in the sample metadata. The samples were drawn from two sources: the first 160 participants of the ongoing ImmuneRACE study, and fewer than 1,500 subjects contributed by 6 global collaborators.

Each collaborating institution followed its own protocols to collect whole blood in K2EDTA tubes. Collaborator samples were shipped for TCRbeta analysis as frozen whole blood, isolated PBMCs, or DNA extracted from either sample type. Concerning this clone itself: Its antigen is not yet known. Nothing much larger sits one base from this clone, and base qualities are not available.

Study-wide conclusions, independent of this receptor: Clinical and demographic metadata were provided uncurated, with the amount varying by source and participant.

TCRbeta CDR3 regions were amplified from genomic DNA by means of the immunoSEQ Assay, a bias-controlled multiplex PCR. Per the source publication's procedure: Within the assay, amplification of reference gene primers was used to estimate how many nucleated cells each sample contained. To quantify the absolute abundance of each unique TCRbeta CDR3 rearrangement, sequence reads were collapsed and filtered. For each sample, productive Simpson clonality was calculated as the square root of Simpson's diversity index over productive rearrangements. TCRdb mirrors the immuneACCESS table, restricted to in-frame sequences. Some clones are absent from its copies; in checked studies, under half trace to an unresolved V gene, and the reason for the others is unknown. V and J calls and clone size follow that table, whereas D and trimming were derived from the DNA. Counted in this sample were some 110,000 clones; roughly four fifths of them appeared once. Of the sample, more than 4.5% falls within the top ten clones.

As encoded in the germline V gene (reference sequence), CDR1 is GTSNPN while CDR2 is SVGIG. Taken from cysteine to phenylalanine, the CDR3 has 15 residues. Of all the DNA, just the CDR3 is kept, 45 bases in frame from base 1. V is pared back by 3 bases and J by 6 bases, with 18 bases lying between the germline termini. The clonotype originates from a man in his 60s with acute or convalescent COVID-19. Rearrangement joined TRBV30 to TRBJ1-5; TRBD1 is a possible D gene, resting on 5 matching bases. The specimen was peripheral blood. The DNA is as follows: TGTGCCTGGAGCGGACTCGGGGGGGAGGGTCAGCCCCAGCATTTT. Protein translation: CAWSGLGGEGQPQHF.